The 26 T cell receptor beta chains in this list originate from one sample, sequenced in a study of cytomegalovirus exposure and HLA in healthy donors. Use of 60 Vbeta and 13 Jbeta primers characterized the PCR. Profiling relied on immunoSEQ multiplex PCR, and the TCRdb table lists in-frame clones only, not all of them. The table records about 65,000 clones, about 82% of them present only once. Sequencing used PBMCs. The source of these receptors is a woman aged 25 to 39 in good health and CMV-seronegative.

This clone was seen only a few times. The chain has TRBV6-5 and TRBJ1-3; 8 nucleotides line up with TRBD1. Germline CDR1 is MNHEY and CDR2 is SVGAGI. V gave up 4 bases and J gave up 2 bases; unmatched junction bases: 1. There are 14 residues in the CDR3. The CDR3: CASSLDRAGNTIYF. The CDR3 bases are TGTGCCAGCAGTTTGGACAGGGCTGGAAACACCATATATTTT.

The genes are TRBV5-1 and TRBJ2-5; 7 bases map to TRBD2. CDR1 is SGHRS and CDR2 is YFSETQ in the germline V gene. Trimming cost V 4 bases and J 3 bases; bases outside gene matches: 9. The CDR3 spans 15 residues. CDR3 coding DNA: TGCGCCAGCAGCGCGATGGGAGGGGCTAAAGAGACCCAGTACTTC. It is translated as CASSAMGGAKETQYF. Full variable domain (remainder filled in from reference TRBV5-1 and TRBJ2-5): KAGVTQTPRYLIKTRGQQVTLSCSPISGHRSVSWYQQTPGQGLQFLFEYFSETQRNKGNFPGRFSGRQFSNSRSEMNVSTLELGDSALYLCASSAMGGAKETQYFGPGTRLLVL.

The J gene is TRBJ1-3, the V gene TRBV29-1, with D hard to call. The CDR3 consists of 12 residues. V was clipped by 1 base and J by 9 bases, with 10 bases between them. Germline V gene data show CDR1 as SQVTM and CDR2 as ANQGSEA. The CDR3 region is CSVEGSGSTIYF. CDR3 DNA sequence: TGCAGCGTTGAAGGGAGCGGTTCCACCATATATTTT.

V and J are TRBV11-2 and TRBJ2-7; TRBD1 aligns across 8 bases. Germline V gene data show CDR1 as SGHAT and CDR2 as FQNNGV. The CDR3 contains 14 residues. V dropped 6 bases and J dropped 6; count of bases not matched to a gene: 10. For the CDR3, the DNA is TGTGCCAGCAGTATTGACAGGGGAATGAGCGAGCAGTACTTC. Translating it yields CASSIDRGMSEQYF.

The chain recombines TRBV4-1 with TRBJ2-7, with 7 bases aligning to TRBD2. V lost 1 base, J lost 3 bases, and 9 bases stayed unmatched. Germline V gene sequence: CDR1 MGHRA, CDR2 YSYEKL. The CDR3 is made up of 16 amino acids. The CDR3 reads CASSQASARGSYEQYF. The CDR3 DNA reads TGCGCCAGCAGCCAAGCGTCCGCGCGGGGGAGCTACGAGCAGTACTTC.

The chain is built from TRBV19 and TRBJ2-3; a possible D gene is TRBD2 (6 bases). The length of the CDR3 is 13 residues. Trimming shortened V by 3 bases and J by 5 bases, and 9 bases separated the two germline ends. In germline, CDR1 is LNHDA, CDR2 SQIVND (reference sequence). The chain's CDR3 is CASSMRGQDTQYF. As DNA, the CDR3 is TGTGCCAGTAGTATGCGGGGTCAAGATACGCAGTATTTT.

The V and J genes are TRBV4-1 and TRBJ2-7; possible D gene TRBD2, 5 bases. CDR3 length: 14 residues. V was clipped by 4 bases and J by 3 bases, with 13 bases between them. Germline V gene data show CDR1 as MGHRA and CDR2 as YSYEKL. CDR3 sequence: CASSPFRESYEQYF. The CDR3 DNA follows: TGCGCCAGCAGCCCTTTCCGGGAAAGCTACGAGCAGTACTTC.

The CDR3 sequence: CASKGSGDNEQFF. The CDR3 nucleotides are TGTGCCAGCAAGGGTAGCGGGGACAATGAGCAGTTCTTC. V is TRBV19 and J is TRBJ2-1; 8 bases are shared with TRBD2. The ends lost 9 bases at V and 5 bases at J; junction bases unmatched: 6. The CDR3 covers 13 residues. CDR1 is LNHDA and CDR2 is SQIVND in the germline V gene (reference sequence). The whole variable domain, remainder taken from reference TRBV19 and TRBJ2-1, is DGGITQSPKYLFRKEGQNVTLSCEQNLNHDAMYWYRQDPGQGLRLIYYSQIVNDFQKGDIAEGYSVSREKKESFPLTVTSAQKNPTAFYLCASKGSGDNEQFFGPGTRLTVL.

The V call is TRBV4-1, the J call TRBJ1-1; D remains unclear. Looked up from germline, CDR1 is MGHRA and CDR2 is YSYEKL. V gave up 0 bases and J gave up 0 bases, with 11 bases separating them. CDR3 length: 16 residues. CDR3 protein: CASSQDTRNMNTEAFF. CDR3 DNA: TGCGCCAGCAGCCAAGATACGCGGAACATGAACACTGAAGCTTTCTTT.

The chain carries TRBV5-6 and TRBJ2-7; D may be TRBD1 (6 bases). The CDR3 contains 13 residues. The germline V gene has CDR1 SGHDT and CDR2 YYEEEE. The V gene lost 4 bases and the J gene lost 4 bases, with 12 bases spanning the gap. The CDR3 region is CASSPGVTYEQYF. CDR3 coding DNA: TGTGCCAGCAGCCCAGGGGTGACTTACGAGCAGTACTTC.

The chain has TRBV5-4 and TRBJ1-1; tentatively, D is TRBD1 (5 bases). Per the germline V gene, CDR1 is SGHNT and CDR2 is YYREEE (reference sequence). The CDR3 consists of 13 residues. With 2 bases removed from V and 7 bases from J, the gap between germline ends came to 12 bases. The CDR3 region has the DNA TGTGCCAGCAGCTTTACAGGAAGCCGTGAAGCTTTCTTT. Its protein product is CASSFTGSREAFF.

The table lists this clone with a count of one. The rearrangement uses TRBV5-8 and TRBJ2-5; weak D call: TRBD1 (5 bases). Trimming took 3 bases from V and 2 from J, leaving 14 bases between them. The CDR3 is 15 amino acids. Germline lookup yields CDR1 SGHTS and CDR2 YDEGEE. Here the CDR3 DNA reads TGTGCCAGCAGCTATGGGCATACAGGACAAGAGACCCAGTACTTC. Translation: CASSYGHTGQETQYF.

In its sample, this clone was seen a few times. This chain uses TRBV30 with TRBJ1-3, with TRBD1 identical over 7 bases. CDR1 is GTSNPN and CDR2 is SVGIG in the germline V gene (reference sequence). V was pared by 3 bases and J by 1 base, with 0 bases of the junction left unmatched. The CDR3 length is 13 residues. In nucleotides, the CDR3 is TGTGCCTGGAGCAGGGGGTCTGGAAACACCATATATTTT. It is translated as CAWSRGSGNTIYF. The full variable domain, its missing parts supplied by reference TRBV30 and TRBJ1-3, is SQTIHQWPATLVQPVGSPLSLECTVEGTSNPNLYWYRQAAGRGLQLLFYSVGIGQISSEVPQNLSASRPQDRQFILSSKKLLLSDSGFYLCAWSRGSGNTIYFGEGSWLTVV.

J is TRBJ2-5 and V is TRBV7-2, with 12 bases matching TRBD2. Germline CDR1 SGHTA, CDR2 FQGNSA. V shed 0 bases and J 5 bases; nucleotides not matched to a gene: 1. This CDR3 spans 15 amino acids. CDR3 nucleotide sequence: TGTGCCAGCAGCTTAGCGGGACTAGCGGGCGAGACCCAGTACTTC. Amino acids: CASSLAGLAGETQYF.

CDR3 region: CASSFGASNTEAFF. The CDR3 bases are TGCGCCAGCAGCTTTGGGGCCTCGAACACTGAAGCTTTCTTT. This sequence joins TRBV5-1 and TRBJ1-1; weak D call: TRBD1 (5 bases). The CDR3 runs 14 residues. Trimming removed 2 bases from V and 1 base from J, with 9 bases in between. Looked up from germline, CDR1 is SGHRS and CDR2 is YFSETQ.

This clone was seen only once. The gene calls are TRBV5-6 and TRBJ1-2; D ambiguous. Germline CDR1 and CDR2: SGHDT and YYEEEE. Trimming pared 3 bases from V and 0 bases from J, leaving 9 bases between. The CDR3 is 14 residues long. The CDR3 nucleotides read TGTGCCAGCAGCTGGCAGTCAGCTAACTATGGCTACACCTTC. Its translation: CASSWQSANYGYTF.

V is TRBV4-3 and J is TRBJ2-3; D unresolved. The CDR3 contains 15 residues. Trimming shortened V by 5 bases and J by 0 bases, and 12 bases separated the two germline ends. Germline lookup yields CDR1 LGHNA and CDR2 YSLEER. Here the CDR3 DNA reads TGCGCCAGCAGCTCCCTAGTGGCGAGCACAGATACGCAGTATTTT. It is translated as CASSSLVASTDTQYF.

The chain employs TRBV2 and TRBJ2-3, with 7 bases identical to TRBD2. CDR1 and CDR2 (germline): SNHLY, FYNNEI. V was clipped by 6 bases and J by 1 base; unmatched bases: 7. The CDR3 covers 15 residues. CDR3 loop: CASRSEAGGTDTQYF. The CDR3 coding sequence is TGTGCCAGCAGATCTGAGGCGGGAGGCACAGATACGCAGTATTTT.

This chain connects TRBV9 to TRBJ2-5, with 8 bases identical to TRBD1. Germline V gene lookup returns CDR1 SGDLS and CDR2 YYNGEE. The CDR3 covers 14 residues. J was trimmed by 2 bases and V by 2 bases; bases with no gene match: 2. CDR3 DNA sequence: TGTGCCAGCAGCGTCGACAGGGGTCAAGAGACCCAGTACTTC. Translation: CASSVDRGQETQYF. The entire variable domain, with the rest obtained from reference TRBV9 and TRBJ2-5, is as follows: DSGVTQTPKHLITATGQRVTLRCSPRSGDLSVYWYQQSLDQGLQFLIQYYNGEERAKGNILERFSAQQFPDLHSELNLSSLELGDSALYFCASSVDRGQETQYFGPGTRLLVL.

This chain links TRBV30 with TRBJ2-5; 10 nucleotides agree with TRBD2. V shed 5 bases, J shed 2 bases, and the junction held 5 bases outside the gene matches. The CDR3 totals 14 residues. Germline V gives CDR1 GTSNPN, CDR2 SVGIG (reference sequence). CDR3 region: CAWLAGVEQETQYF. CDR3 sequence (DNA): TGTGCCTGGCTAGCGGGAGTGGAACAAGAGACCCAGTACTTC.

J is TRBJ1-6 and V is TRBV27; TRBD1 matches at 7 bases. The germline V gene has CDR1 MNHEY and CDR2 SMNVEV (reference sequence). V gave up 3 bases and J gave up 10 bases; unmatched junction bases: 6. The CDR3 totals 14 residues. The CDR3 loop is CASSFPQGGSPLHF. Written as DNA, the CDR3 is TGTGCCAGCAGTTTCCCCCAGGGGGGCTCACCCCTCCACTTT.

The CDR3 coding sequence is TGTGCCAGTGGACGGGGACAGGCTTCCTACGAGCAGTACTTC. It yields the protein CASGRGQASYEQYF. The chain is built from TRBV4-2 and TRBJ2-7; 8 bases line up with TRBD1. Per germline, CDR1 LGHNA and CDR2 YNFKEQ. The CDR3 runs to 14 residues. V was pared by 9 bases and J by 1 base, with 8 bases of the junction left unmatched.

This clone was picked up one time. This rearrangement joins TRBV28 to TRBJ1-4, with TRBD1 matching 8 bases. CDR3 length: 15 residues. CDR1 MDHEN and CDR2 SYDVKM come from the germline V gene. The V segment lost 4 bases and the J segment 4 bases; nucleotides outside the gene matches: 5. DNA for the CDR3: TGTGCCAGCAGTTCACAGGGGGGGGTTAATGAAAAACTGTTTTTT. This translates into CASSSQGGVNEKLFF.

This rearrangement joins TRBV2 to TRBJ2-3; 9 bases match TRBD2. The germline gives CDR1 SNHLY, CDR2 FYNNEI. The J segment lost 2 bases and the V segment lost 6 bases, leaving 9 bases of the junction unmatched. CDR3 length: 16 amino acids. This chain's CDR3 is CASSPPLAGLTDTQYF. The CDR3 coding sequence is TGTGCCAGCAGCCCCCCCCTAGCGGGGCTCACAGATACGCAGTATTTT.

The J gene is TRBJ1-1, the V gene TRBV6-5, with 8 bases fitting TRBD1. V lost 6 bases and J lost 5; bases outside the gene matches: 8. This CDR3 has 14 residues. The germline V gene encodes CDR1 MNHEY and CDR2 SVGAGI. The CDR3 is CASSSRGPNTEAFF. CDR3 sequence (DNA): TGTGCCAGCAGCTCCAGGGGGCCGAATACTGAAGCTTTCTTT.

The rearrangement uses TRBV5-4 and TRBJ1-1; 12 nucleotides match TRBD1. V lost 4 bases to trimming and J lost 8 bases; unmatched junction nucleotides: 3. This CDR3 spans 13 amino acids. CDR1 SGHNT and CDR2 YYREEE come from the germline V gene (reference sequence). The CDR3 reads CASSGGQGAEAFF. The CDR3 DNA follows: TGTGCCAGCAGCGGGGGACAGGGGGCGGAAGCTTTCTTT.